This TCR beta chain comes out of a study of blood T cell repertoires in COVID-19. The method was immunoSEQ multiplex PCR; TCRdb's version includes in-frame clones alone and lacks a portion of them. The sample holds around 310,000 clones, approximately 88% seen once. V trimming: 5 bases; J trimming: 7 bases; junction bases outside the gene matches: 9. Germline V gives CDR1 SGHVS, CDR2 FQNEAQ. This CDR3 contains 15 residues. The genes are TRBV7-8 and TRBJ2-1; 9 bases fit TRBD1. This receptor was identified in a man aged 30-40 years who had recovered from COVID-19. Input material: PBMCs or T cells enriched from blood (not recorded which). In DNA, the CDR3 is TGTGCCAGCAGCAACCGGGACAGGGAGTTGAATGAGCAGTTCTTC. Translation gives CASSNRDRELNEQFF. The full variable domain, with the rest looked up from reference TRBV7-8 and TRBJ2-1, is GAGVSQSPRYKVAKRGQDVALRCDPISGHVSLFWYQQALGQGPEFLTYFQNEAQLDKSGLPSDRFFAERPEGSVSTLKIQRTQQEDSAVYLCASSNRDRELNEQFFGPGTRLTVL.